One and the same sample provided the 9 T cell receptor beta chains below, sequenced in a study of cytomegalovirus exposure and HLA in healthy donors. 60 Vbeta and 13 Jbeta primers were used in PCR. Data came from immunoSEQ multiplex PCR; TCRdb stores just in-frame clones and leaves some out. The sample gives some 120,000 clones, 70% to 80% of which show up once; nearly 8.5% is in the top ten. The sample was PBMCs. The receptor set was obtained from a woman in her thirties or forties in good health and CMV-seropositive.

The rearrangement links TRBV6-6 to TRBJ2-1, with D hard to call. The CDR3 runs 13 residues. V lost 11 bases and J 1 base, leaving 12 bases between the germline ends. CDR1 and CDR2 from the germline V gene are MNHNY and SVGAGI (reference sequence). The CDR3 loop reads CASTKPSYNEQFF. The CDR3 DNA sequence: TGTGCCTCAACCAAGCCTTCCTACAATGAGCAGTTCTTC.

V gene TRBV30 combines with J gene TRBJ2-1; the match to TRBD2 covers 7 bases. The CDR3 loop spans 17 amino acids. The ends lost 0 bases at V and 0 bases at J; junction bases unmatched: 8. CDR1 and CDR2 (germline): GTSNPN, SVGIG (reference sequence). CDR3 DNA sequence: TGTGCCTGGAGTGTACCGGAGCGGGGCCGCTCCTACAATGAGCAGTTCTTC. Translation gives CAWSVPERGRSYNEQFF. Drawing the rest from reference TRBV30 and TRBJ2-1, the complete variable domain is SQTIHQWPATLVQPVGSPLSLECTVEGTSNPNLYWYRQAAGRGLQLLFYSVGIGQISSEVPQNLSASRPQDRQFILSSKKLLLSDSGFYLCAWSVPERGRSYNEQFFGPGTRLTVL.

This chain links TRBV6-5 with TRBJ1-1; 7 bases are shared with TRBD1. This CDR3 contains 14 residues. Germline loops: CDR1 MNHEY, CDR2 SVGAGI. The V gene end was trimmed by 7 bases and the J gene end by 5 bases; junction bases not matched to a gene: 10. The CDR3 bases are TGTGCCAGCATTCAGGGGGGACTTGGGACTGAAGCTTTCTTT. This encodes CASIQGGLGTEAFF.

V gene TRBV7-4 combines with J gene TRBJ1-4; D is perhaps TRBD1 (6 bases). The germline V gene has CDR1 SGHVT and CDR2 SQSDAQ. The CDR3 has 17 residues. V was pared by 2 bases and J by 8 bases, with 21 bases between. CDR3 loop: CASSLPAGGAAYEKLFF. The CDR3 DNA reads TGTGCCAGCAGCTTACCCGCGGGGGGGGCAGCTTACGAAAAACTGTTTTTT.

V usage is TRBV21-1 and J usage is TRBJ2-3; the D call in the table, TRBD1, was not verified against the DNA. TRBV21-1 is flagged as a pseudogene. The CDR3 consists of 17 residues. This CDR3 reads CASSKDPPWGSGDTQYF. The CDR3 bases are TGTGCCAGCAGCAAAGACCCCCCGTGGGGCTCGGGAGATACGCAGTATTTT.

The J gene is TRBJ2-7, the V gene TRBV29-1; TRBD2 aligns across 8 bases. V shed 4 bases and J 5 bases; nucleotides not matched to a gene: 13. There are 15 residues in the CDR3. Germline values: CDR1 SQVTM, CDR2 ANQGSEA. CDR3 sequence reads: CSVAKTPSGGDEQYF. The CDR3 DNA reads as TGCAGCGTTGCCAAGACCCCTTCGGGGGGGGACGAGCAGTACTTC.

The V call is TRBV5-4, the J call TRBJ2-2; 9 nucleotides line up with TRBD1. The germline CDR1 and CDR2 sequences are SGHNT and YYREEE (reference sequence). V lost 4 bases to trimming and J lost 6 bases; unmatched junction nucleotides: 4. This CDR3 is built from 14 residues. In DNA, the CDR3 is TGTGCCAGCAGCCGGGACAGGGTGGCCGGGGAGCTGTTTTTT. This codes for CASSRDRVAGELFF.

This clone was counted between two and nine times. The chain couples TRBV4-3 to TRBJ2-4; possibly TRBD2 for D (5 bases). Germline assignment: CDR1 LGHNA and CDR2 YSLEER. This CDR3 has 20 residues. V lost 1 base, J lost 2 bases, and 24 bases lay in between. The CDR3 DNA follows: TGCGCCAGCAGCCAAGCACTAGGGCAGCCGACACAAGAAACCAAAAACATTCAGTACTTC. Its translation: CASSQALGQPTQETKNIQYF.

The rearrangement uses TRBV18 and TRBJ2-7; 11 positions agree with TRBD1. This CDR3 has 16 amino acids. Germline V CDR1 and CDR2: KGHSH, LQKENI. Losses at the gene ends were 1 base for V and 6 bases for J; bases not matched to a gene: 8. The CDR3 protein is CASSPLAPGQGGEQYF. CDR3 DNA: TGTGCCAGCTCACCACTGGCTCCGGGACAGGGGGGCGAGCAGTACTTC. Full variable domain (missing parts from reference TRBV18 and TRBJ2-7): NAGVMQNPRHLVRRRGQEARLRCSPMKGHSHVYWYRQLPEEGLKFMVYLQKENIIDESGMPKERFSAEFPKEGPSILRIQQVVRGDSAAYFCASSPLAPGQGGEQYFGPGTRLTVT.